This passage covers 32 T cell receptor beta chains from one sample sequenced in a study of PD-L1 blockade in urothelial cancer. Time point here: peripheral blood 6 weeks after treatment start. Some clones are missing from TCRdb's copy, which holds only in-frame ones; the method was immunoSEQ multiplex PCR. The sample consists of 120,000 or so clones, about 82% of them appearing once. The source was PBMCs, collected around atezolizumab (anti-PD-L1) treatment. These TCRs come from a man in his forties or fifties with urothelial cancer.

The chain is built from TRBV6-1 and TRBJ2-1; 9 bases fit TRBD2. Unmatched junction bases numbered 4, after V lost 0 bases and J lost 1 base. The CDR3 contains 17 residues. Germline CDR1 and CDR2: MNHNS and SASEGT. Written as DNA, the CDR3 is TGTGCCAGCAGTGAAGCTAGCGGGAGTTTTTCCTACAATGAGCAGTTCTTC. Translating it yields CASSEASGSFSYNEQFF.

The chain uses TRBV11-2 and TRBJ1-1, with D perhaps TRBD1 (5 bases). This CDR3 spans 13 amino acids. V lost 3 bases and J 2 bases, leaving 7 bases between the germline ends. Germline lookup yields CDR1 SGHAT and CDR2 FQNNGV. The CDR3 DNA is TGTGCCAGCAGCTTGGGGGGAAACACTGAAGCTTTCTTT. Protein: CASSLGGNTEAFF.

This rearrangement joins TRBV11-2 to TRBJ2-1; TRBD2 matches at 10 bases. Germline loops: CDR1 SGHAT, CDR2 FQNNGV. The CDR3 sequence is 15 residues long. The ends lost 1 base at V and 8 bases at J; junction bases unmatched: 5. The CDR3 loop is CASSLGSSGSYEQFF. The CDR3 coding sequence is TGTGCCAGCAGCTTAGGGTCTAGCGGGAGCTATGAGCAGTTCTTC.

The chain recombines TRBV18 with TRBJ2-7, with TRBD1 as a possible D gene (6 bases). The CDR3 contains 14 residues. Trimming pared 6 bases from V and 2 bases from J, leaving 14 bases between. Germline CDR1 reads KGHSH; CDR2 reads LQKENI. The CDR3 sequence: CASSQQGVPYEQYF. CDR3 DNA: TGTGCCAGCTCCCAACAGGGAGTCCCCTACGAGCAGTACTTC.

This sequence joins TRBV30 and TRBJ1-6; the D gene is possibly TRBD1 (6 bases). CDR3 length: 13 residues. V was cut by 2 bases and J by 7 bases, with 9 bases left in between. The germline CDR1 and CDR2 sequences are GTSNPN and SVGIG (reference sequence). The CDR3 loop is CAWSITGNSPLHF. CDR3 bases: TGTGCCTGGAGTATTACAGGGAATTCACCCCTCCACTTT.

The CDR3 reads CASSQNPAGVNSPLHF. DNA of the CDR3: TGCGCCAGCAGCCAAAACCCAGCAGGGGTCAATTCACCCCTCCACTTT. The chain couples TRBV4-1 to TRBJ1-6; D is perhaps TRBD1 (6 bases). The length of the CDR3 is 16 residues. V shed 2 bases and J shed 7 bases, with 15 bases lying between them. Germline V gives CDR1 MGHRA, CDR2 YSYEKL.

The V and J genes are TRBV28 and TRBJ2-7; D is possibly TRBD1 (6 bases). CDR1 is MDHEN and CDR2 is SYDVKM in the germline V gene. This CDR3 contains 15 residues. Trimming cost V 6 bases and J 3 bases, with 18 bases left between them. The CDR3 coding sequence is TGTGCCAGCAGCAATATTCCCCGGGACAACTACGAGCAGTACTTC. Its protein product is CASSNIPRDNYEQYF.

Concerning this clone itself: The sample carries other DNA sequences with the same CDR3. CDR3 loop: CASSLGGTGSYEQYF. The CDR3 DNA sequence: TGTGCCAGCAGCTTAGGTGGGACAGGTTCCTACGAGCAGTACTTC. This chain connects TRBV7-8 to TRBJ2-7, with 8 nucleotides matching TRBD1. The CDR3 contains 15 residues. V was pared by 1 base and J by 1 base, with 3 bases of the junction left unmatched. Germline V gives CDR1 SGHVS, CDR2 FQNEAQ.

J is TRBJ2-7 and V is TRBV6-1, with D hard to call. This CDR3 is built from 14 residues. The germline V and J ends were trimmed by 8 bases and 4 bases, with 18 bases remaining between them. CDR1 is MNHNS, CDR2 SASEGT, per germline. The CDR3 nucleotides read TGTGCCAGCGCCGTGGCAGGCGCCTTTTACGAGCAGTACTTC. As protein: CASAVAGAFYEQYF.

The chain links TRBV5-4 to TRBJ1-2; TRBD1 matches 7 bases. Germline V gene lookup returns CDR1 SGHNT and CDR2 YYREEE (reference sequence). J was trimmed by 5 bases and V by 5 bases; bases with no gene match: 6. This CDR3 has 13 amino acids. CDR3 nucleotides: TGTGCCAGCAGAACAGGGGCAGGGTATGGCTACACCTTC. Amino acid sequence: CASRTGAGYGYTF.

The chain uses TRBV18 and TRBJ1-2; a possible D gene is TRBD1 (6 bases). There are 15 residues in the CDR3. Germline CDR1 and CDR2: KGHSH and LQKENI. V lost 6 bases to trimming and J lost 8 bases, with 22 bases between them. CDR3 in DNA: TGTGCCAGCTCCCCGGTGTCCCGGACAGCTTACGGCTACACCTTC. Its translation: CASSPVSRTAYGYTF.

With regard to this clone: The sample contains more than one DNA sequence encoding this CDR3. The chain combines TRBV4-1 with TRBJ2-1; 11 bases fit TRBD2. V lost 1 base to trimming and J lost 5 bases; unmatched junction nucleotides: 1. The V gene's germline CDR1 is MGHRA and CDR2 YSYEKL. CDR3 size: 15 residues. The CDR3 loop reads CASSQGLAGNNEQFF. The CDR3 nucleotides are TGCGCCAGCAGCCAAGGACTAGCGGGAAACAATGAGCAGTTCTTC.

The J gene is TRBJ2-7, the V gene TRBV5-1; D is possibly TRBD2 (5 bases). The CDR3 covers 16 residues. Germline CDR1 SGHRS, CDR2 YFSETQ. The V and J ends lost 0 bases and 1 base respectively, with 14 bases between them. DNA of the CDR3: TGCGCCAGCAGCTTGGCGGAGAGACTAAGTTCCTACGAGCAGTACTTC. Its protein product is CASSLAERLSSYEQYF.

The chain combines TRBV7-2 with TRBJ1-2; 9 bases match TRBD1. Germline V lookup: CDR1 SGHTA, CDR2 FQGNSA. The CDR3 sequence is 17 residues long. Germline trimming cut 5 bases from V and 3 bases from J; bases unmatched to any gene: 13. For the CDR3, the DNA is TGTGCCAGCAGCCTTCCGGAGGACAGGGGCGCTCACTATGGCTACACCTTC. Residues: CASSLPEDRGAHYGYTF.

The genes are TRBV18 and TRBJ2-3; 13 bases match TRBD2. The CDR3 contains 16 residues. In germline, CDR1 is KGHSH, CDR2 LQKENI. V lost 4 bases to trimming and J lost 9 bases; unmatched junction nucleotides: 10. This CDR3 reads CASSLMRTSGSETQYF. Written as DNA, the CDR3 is TGTGCCAGCTCACTGATGCGGACTAGCGGGAGTGAAACGCAGTATTTT.

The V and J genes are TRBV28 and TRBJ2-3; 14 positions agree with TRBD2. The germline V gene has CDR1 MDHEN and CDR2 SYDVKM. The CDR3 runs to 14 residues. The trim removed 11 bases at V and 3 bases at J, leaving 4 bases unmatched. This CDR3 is CAGRTSGRTDTQYF. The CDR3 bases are TGTGCCGGTAGGACTAGCGGGAGGACAGATACGCAGTATTTT.

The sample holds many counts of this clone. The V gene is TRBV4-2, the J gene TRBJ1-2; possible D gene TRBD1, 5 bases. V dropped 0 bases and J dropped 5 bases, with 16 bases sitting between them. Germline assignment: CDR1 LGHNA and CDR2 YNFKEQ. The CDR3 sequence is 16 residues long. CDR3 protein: CASSQDRNGGIYGYTF. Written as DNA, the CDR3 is TGTGCCAGCAGCCAAGACAGGAATGGGGGGATATATGGCTACACCTTC.

For the CDR3, the DNA is TGTGCCAGCAGCTCAATAGCGGCCAGCTCCTACAATGAGCAGTTCTTC. It specifies CASSSIAASSYNEQFF. The chain combines TRBV7-6 with TRBJ2-1, with D possibly being TRBD2 (6 bases). The CDR3 is 16 amino acids. The V gene lost 4 bases and the J gene lost 0 bases, with 13 bases spanning the gap. Germline V CDR1 and CDR2: SGHVS, FNYEAQ.

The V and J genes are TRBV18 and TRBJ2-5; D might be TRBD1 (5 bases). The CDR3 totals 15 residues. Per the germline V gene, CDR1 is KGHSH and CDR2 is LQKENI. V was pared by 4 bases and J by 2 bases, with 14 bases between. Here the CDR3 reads CASSLQGQGQETQYF. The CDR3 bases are TGTGCCAGCTCACTCCAAGGACAAGGGCAAGAGACCCAGTACTTC.

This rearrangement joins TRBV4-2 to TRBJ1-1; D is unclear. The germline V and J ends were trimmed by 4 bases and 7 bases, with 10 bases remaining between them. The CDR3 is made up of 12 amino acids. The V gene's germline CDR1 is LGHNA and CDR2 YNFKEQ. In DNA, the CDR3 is TGTGCCAGCAGCCGCGCGGCGCGTGAAGCTTTCTTT. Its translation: CASSRAAREAFF.

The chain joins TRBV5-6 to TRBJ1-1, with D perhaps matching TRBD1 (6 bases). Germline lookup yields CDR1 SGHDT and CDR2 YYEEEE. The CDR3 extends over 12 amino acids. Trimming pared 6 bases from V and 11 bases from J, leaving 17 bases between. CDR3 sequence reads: CASTRVQGMAFF. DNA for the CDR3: TGTGCCAGCACCAGGGTACAGGGTATGGCTTTCTTT.

CDR3 bases: TGTGCCAGCAGCTTAGGTCCGGGGGATACGCAGTATTTT. This translates into CASSLGPGDTQYF. The chain uses TRBV7-8 and TRBJ2-3; D possibly corresponds to TRBD2 (5 bases). The CDR3 totals 13 residues. Germline V gene sequence: CDR1 SGHVS, CDR2 FQNEAQ. V gave up 1 base and J gave up 6 bases, with 8 bases separating them.

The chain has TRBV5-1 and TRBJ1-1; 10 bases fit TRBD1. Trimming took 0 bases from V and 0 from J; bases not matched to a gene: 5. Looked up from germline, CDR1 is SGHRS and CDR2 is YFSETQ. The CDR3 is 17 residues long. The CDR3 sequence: CASSLEGQGKLNTEAFF. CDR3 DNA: TGCGCCAGCAGCTTGGAGGGACAGGGGAAGCTGAACACTGAAGCTTTCTTT. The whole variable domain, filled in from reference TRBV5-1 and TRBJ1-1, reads KAGVTQTPRYLIKTRGQQVTLSCSPISGHRSVSWYQQTPGQGLQFLFEYFSETQRNKGNFPGRFSGRQFSNSRSEMNVSTLELGDSALYLCASSLEGQGKLNTEAFFGQGTRLTVV.

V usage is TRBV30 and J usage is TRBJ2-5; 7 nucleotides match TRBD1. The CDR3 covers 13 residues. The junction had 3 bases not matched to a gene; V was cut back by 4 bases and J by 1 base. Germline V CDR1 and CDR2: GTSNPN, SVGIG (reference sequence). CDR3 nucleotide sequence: TGTGCCTGGAACCGGGACAGCCAAGAGACCCAGTACTTC. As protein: CAWNRDSQETQYF.

The CDR3 loop reads CASSETLAGVTDTQYF. DNA of the CDR3: TGCGCCAGCAGTGAGACTCTAGCGGGAGTCACAGATACGCAGTATTTT. The rearrangement joins TRBV10-2 to TRBJ2-3; TRBD2 matches at 10 bases. Germline V gene data show CDR1 as WSHSY and CDR2 as SAAADI. V lost 2 bases and J lost 2; bases outside the gene matches: 4. The length of the CDR3 is 16 residues.

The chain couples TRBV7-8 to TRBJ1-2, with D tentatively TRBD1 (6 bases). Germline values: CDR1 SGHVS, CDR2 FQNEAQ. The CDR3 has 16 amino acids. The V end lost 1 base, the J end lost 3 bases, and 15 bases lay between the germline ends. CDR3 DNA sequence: TGTGCCAGCAGCTTAGTGGGGGCCGAGGTGGACTATGGCTACACCTTC. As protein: CASSLVGAEVDYGYTF.

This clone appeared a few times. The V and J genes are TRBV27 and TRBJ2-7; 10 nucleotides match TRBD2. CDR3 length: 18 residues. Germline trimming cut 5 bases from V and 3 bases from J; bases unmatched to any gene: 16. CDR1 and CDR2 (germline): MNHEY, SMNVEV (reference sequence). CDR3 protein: CASSPLSTARLAGYEQYF. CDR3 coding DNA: TGTGCCAGCAGTCCCCTTAGTACGGCGCGACTAGCGGGCTACGAGCAGTACTTC.

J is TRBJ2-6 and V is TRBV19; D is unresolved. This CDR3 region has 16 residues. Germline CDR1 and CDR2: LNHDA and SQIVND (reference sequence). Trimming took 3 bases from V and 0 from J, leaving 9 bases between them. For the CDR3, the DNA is TGTGCCAGTAGTATTTTCTCCGGCTCTGGGGCCAACGTCCTGACTTTC. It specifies CASSIFSGSGANVLTF.

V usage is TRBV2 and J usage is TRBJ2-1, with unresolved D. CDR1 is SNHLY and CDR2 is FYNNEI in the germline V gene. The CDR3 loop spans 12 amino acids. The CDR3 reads CALSRSYNEQFF. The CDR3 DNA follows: TGTGCTCTTTCCCGCTCCTACAATGAGCAGTTCTTC. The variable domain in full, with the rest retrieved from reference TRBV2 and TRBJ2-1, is EPEVTQTPSHQVTQMGQEVILRCVPISNHLYFYWYRQILGQKVEFLVSFYNNEISEKSEIFDDQFSVERPDGSNFTLKIRSTKLEDSAMYFCALSRSYNEQFFGPGTRLTVL.

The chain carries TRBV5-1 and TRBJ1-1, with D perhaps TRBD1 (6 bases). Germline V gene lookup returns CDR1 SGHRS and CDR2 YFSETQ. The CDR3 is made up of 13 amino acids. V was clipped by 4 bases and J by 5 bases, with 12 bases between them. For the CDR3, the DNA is TGCGCCAGCAGCCCACAGGGATATACTGAAGCTTTCTTT. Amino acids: CASSPQGYTEAFF.

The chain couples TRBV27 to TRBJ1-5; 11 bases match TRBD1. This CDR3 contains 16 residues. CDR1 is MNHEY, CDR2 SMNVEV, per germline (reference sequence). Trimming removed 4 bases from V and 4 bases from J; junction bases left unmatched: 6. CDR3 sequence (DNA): TGTGCCAGCAGTTCGCTGGACAGGGGGCCGAATCAGCCCCAGCATTTT. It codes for CASSSLDRGPNQPQHF.

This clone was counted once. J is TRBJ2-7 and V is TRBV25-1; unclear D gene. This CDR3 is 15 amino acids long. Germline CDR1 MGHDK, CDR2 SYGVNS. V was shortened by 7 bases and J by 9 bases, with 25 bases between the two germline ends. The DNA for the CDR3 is TGTGCCAGCAATGCTTCGGGTTCTCGGTCGCAACGGCAGTACTTC. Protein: CASNASGSRSQRQYF.